A selection of T cell receptor beta chains follows, all from one sample in a study of T cell responses to AZD1222 COVID-19 vaccine. The protocol was immunoSEQ multiplex PCR, while the TCRdb copy is restricted to in-frame clones and leaves out a portion. The table lists about 190,000 clones, under 95% of them singletons. Here the sequenced sample was peripheral blood, taken on day 0 of AZD1222 vaccination. Receptor source: an adult in good health. CDR3s include the opening cysteine and the closing phenylalanine or tryptophan. The order of the fields is V gene, J gene, clone size, D gene, CDR3 protein, CDR3 DNA. D genes are given only for firm matches. Clone size is stated in some rows and not others, as once, few, many or a class when expanded.

TRBV6-5,TRBJ1-2,-,TRBD1,CASRTPGQGFGYTF,TGTGCCAGCAGAACCCCGGGACAGGGGTTTGGCTACACCTTC
TRBV12-3/TRBV12-4,TRBJ2-3,-,TRBD2,CASSPPGGRVAYF,TGTGCCAGCAGCCCGCCGGGGGGTCGTGTGGCGTATTTT
TRBV27,TRBJ2-1,-,-,CASSLSLLAYNEQFF,TGTGCCAGCAGTTTATCGTTACTAGCTTACAATGAGCAGTTCTTC
TRBV15,TRBJ1-5,few,-,CATSRTGIRGQPQHF,TGTGCCACCAGCAGAACAGGGATAAGGGGTCAGCCCCAGCATTTT
TRBV2,TRBJ1-2,-,TRBD1,CASSPRQGVYGYTF,TGTGCCAGCAGTCCCAGACAGGGAGTCTATGGCTACACCTTC
TRBV7-9,TRBJ2-7,-,-,CASSREGFYEQYF,TGTGCCAGCAGCCGAGAGGGGTTCTACGAGCAGTACTTC
TRBV7-9,TRBJ1-1,-,TRBD1,CASSFGQGARSEAFF,TGTGCCAGCAGCTTCGGACAGGGGGCTCGCAGTGAAGCTTTCTTT
TRBV3-1/TRBV3-2,TRBJ2-5,-,-,CASSQRLETQYF,TGTGCCAGCAGCCAACGGTTGGAGACCCAGTACTTC
TRBV6-5,TRBJ2-7,once,TRBD1,CASNQKGAVAYEQYF,TGTGCCAGCAACCAGAAGGGGGCTGTCGCCTACGAGCAGTACTTC
TRBV20-1,TRBJ1-5,-,-,CSASRGLSNQPQHF,TGCAGTGCTAGTAGAGGACTGAGCAATCAGCCCCAGCATTTT
TRBV25-1,TRBJ1-4,-,-,CASSELGAGSNEKLFF,TGTGCCAGCAGTGAGTTGGGGGCAGGGTCTAATGAAAAACTGTTTTTT
TRBV7-2,TRBJ1-1,-,-,CASSPGDTEAFF,TGTGCCAGCAGCCCAGGGGACACTGAAGCTTTCTTT
TRBV9,TRBJ2-2,-,-,CASSVVGMNTGELFF,TGTGCCAGCAGCGTAGTAGGTATGAACACCGGGGAGCTGTTTTTT
TRBV9,TRBJ1-1,once,TRBD1,CASSVAGQGWGNTEAFF,TGTGCCAGCAGCGTAGCAGGACAGGGATGGGGAAACACTGAAGCTTTCTTT
TRBV6-6,TRBJ1-5,-,-,CASSLGGGGQPQHF,TGTGCCAGCAGCCTAGGAGGTGGGGGACAGCCCCAGCATTTT
TRBV5-4,TRBJ2-1,-,-,CASSWEAPESYNEQFF,TGTGCCAGCAGCTGGGAGGCGCCAGAAAGTTACAATGAGCAGTTCTTC
TRBV4-2,TRBJ2-3,-,TRBD2,CASSQDPPSGSPDTQYF,TGTGCCAGCAGCCAAGATCCCCCTAGCGGGAGCCCAGATACGCAGTATTTT
TRBV6-1,TRBJ1-5,-,-,CASSEGISNQPQHF,TGTGCCAGCAGTGAGGGCATTAGCAATCAGCCCCAGCATTTT
TRBV7-3,TRBJ2-2,-,-,CASSRLVESGELFF,TGTGCCAGCAGCAGACTAGTAGAATCCGGGGAGCTGTTTTTT
TRBV27,TRBJ1-5,-,-,CASRPTPNQPQHF,TGTGCCAGCAGACCGACACCGAATCAGCCCCAGCATTTT
TRBV5-1,TRBJ2-7,-,TRBD1,CASMRDREYEQYF,TGCGCCAGCATGCGGGACAGGGAGTACGAGCAGTACTTC
TRBV29-1,TRBJ1-4,-,-,CSVELLAGEEKLFF,TGCAGCGTTGAATTGTTGGCAGGCGAAGAAAAACTGTTTTTT
TRBV3-1/TRBV3-2,TRBJ2-2,-,-,CASSQPGGGELFF,TGTGCCAGCAGCCAACCCGGGGGCGGGGAGCTGTTTTTT
TRBV27,TRBJ1-2,once,-,CASSLAQGLSYGYTF,TGTGCCAGCAGTTTAGCCCAGGGGCTAAGCTATGGCTACACCTTC
TRBV6-2/TRBV6-3,TRBJ2-7,-,-,CASSQPDRFSYEQYF,TGTGCCAGCAGTCAACCAGACAGATTCTCCTACGAGCAGTACTTC
TRBV7-2,TRBJ1-5,-,TRBD1,CASTTDSGQGNQPQHF,TGTGCCAGCACTACTGACTCGGGACAGGGGAATCAGCCCCAGCATTTT
TRBV9,TRBJ2-7,-,TRBD2,CASSLAGESYEQYF,TGTGCCAGCAGCTTAGCGGGAGAGTCCTACGAGCAGTACTTC
TRBV19,TRBJ1-2,-,TRBD1,CASSIRGDRGPRNGYTF,TGTGCCAGTAGTATTAGGGGGGACAGGGGCCCCCGGAATGGCTACACCTTC
TRBV15,TRBJ1-5,-,-,CATSPRLNQPQHF,TGTGCCACCAGCCCCAGACTCAATCAGCCCCAGCATTTT
TRBV27,TRBJ2-7,-,-,CASSLSRGEKDYEQYF,TGTGCCAGCAGTTTATCCCGGGGCGAAAAAGACTACGAGCAGTACTTC
TRBV18,TRBJ1-2,-,-,CASSPPVIPGGYTF,TGTGCCAGCTCACCACCTGTTATCCCGGGGGGCTACACCTTC
TRBV29-1,TRBJ2-7,-,-,CSAPLGDGEQYF,TGCAGCGCCCCACTAGGGGACGGCGAGCAGTACTTC
TRBV4-2,TRBJ1-3,-,TRBD1,CASSQSARTGGNTIYF,TGTGCCAGCAGCCAATCGGCCCGAACAGGGGGGAACACCATATATTTT
TRBV9,TRBJ2-5,-,-,CASSVEPGRETQYF,TGTGCCAGCAGCGTAGAACCAGGGCGAGAGACCCAGTACTTC
TRBV9,TRBJ2-5,-,TRBD2,CASSVGGLAGAETQYF,TGTGCCAGCAGCGTCGGGGGACTAGCGGGGGCGGAGACCCAGTACTTC
TRBV6-5,TRBJ2-1,-,TRBD2,CASNRLAGYNEQFF,TGTGCCAGCAACCGACTAGCGGGATACAATGAGCAGTTCTTC
TRBV27,TRBJ2-3,-,-,CASSLGVRLTDTQYF,TGTGCCAGCAGTTTAGGAGTCAGGCTGACAGATACGCAGTATTTT